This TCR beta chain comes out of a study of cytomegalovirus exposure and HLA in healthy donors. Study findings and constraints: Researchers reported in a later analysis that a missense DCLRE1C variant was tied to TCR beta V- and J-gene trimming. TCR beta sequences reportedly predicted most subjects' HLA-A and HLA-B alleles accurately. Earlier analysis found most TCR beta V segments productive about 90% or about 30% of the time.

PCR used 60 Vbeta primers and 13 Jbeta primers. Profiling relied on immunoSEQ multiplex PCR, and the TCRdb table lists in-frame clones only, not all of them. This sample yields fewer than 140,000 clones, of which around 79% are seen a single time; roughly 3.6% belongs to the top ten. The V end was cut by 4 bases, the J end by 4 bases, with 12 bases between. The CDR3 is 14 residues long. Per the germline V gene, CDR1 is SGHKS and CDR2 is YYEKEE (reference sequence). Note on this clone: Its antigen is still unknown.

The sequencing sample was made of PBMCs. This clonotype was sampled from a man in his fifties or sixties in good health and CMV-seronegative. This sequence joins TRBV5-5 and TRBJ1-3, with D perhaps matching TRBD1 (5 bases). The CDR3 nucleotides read TGTGCCAGCAGCCCGCAACGACAGGGAAACACCATATATTTT. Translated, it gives CASSPQRQGNTIYF.